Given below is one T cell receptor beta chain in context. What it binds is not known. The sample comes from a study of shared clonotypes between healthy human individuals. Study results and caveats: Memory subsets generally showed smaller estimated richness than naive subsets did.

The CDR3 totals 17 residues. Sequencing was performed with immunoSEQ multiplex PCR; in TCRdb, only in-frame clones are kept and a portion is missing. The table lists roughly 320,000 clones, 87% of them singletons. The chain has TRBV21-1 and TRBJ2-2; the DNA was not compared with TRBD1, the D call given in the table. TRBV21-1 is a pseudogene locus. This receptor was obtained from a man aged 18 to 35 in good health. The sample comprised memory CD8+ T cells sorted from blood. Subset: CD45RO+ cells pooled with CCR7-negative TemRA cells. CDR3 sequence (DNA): TGTGCCAGCAGCAAATCTGGACAGGCACCGAACACCGGGGAGCTGTTTTTT. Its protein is CASSKSGQAPNTGELFF.